This entry lists 4 T cell receptor beta chains sequenced from one sample in a study of blood T cell repertoires in COVID-19. The table came from immunoSEQ multiplex PCR; TCRdb's copy has only in-frame clones and leaves some out. The sample lists around 64,000 clones; over 80% were seen once. Sequencing used peripheral blood. Source of these receptors: a man over 45 with active COVID-19.

This chain joins TRBV19 and TRBJ1-4, with TRBD1 as a possible D gene (5 bases). CDR1 and CDR2 from the germline V gene are LNHDA and SQIVND (reference sequence). CDR3 length: 16 amino acids. The V end was cut by 3 bases, the J end by 3 bases, with 14 bases between. CDR3 region: CASSIGTGVANEKLFF. CDR3 DNA sequence: TGTGCCAGTAGTATCGGCACAGGAGTGGCTAATGAAAAACTGTTTTTT.

The CDR3 bases are TGTGCCAGCAGCTTAAGGTCTAGCGGGAATACCTACGAGCAGTACTTC. Its protein is CASSLRSSGNTYEQYF. The chain recombines TRBV7-2 with TRBJ2-7; TRBD2 aligns across 9 bases. The CDR3 consists of 16 residues. In germline, CDR1 is SGHTA, CDR2 FQGNSA. Unmatched junction bases numbered 7, after V lost 2 bases and J lost 2 bases.

The chain employs TRBV11-2 and TRBJ1-2, with 10 bases matching TRBD1. The CDR3 is made up of 16 amino acids. Germline V gene sequence: CDR1 SGHAT, CDR2 FQNNGV. J was trimmed by 8 bases and V by 2 bases; bases with no gene match: 11. As DNA, the CDR3 is TGTGCCAGCAGCTTACTTCCCCGACAGGGGGCGCGAGGCTACACCTTC. Its translation: CASSLLPRQGARGYTF.

This sequence joins TRBV28 and TRBJ2-7, with TRBD1 matching 8 bases. V lost 2 bases to trimming and J lost 4 bases; unmatched junction nucleotides: 4. The CDR3 covers 14 residues. Looked up from germline, CDR1 is MDHEN and CDR2 is SYDVKM. The CDR3 protein is CASSLAQGAYEQYF. The CDR3 DNA sequence: TGTGCCAGCAGTTTAGCCCAGGGGGCGTACGAGCAGTACTTC.